The sequence of this TCR beta chain was determined in a study of Tregs in tolerant kidney transplant recipients. General study points: Activated donor B cell expansion appeared to reveal the most relevant donor-specific TCRbeta repertoire. Biological reproducibility was not directly addressed, but technical replication error appeared minimal.

A word on this clone: What it binds is unknown.

Germline-derived CDR1 and CDR2 are SGHTA and FQGTGA. Trimming removed 6 bases from V and 3 bases from J, with 5 bases in between. The CDR3 has 12 amino acids. Related graft donors supplied nonmyeloablative bone marrow transplants, and mixed chimerism was transient. TCRdb's table, derived via immunoSEQ multiplex PCR, lists solely in-frame clones and lacks some. The sample lists 81,000 or so clones, 90% to 95% seen once, with around 1.6% in the top ten. The chain carries TRBV7-3 and TRBJ2-2, with unresolved D. The sequenced sample was CD4+ T cells from blood (PBMCs), obtained 24 months after the transplant. The sequence came from a human patient who received a combined kidney and bone marrow transplant. Some T cells may trace back to the graft donor. DNA of the CDR3: TGTGCCAGCAGTCCTCACACCGGGGAGCTGTTTTTT. The encoded protein is CASSPHTGELFF.